These T cell receptor beta chains were read from a single sample in a study of a mutant IDH1 vaccine in newly diagnosed glioma. What these receptors recognize is not known. Measured with immunoSEQ multiplex PCR; TCRdb has only the in-frame clones, and not every one. This table holds almost 85,000 clones, over 75% found once. The source material was PBMCs, sampled from a glioma patient whose treatment included an IDH1 peptide vaccine. Receptors were obtained from a man younger than 45 with glioma. Some clones in this sample may be carry-over from other donors' samples. Both conserved end residues are part of each CDR3. Fields, in order: J gene, V gene, D gene, CDR3 protein. D genes are given only for firm matches.

TRBJ2-5 TRBV4-2 . CASSQDDPPGETQYF
TRBJ1-1 TRBV19 . CASNARQGDTEAFF
TRBJ1-4 TRBV7-2 . CASSLRKKGFGEKLFF
TRBJ2-1 TRBV9 TRBD2 CASSERSGSSYNEQFF
TRBJ2-1 TRBV4-3 . CASSQDPAGAGHNEQFF
TRBJ1-2 TRBV6-1 TRBD1 CASSGDQGVLHGYTF
TRBJ1-2 TRBV4-3 . CASSQDLNNYGYTF
TRBJ2-4 TRBV2 . CASRVERSGHIQYF
TRBJ1-1 TRBV2 . CASTTENTEAFF
TRBJ1-3 TRBV7-9 . CASSLDRNGNTIYF
TRBJ1-2 TRBV30 . CAWATGASVYGYTF
TRBJ2-5 TRBV7-3 . CASSLSKQETQYF
TRBJ1-5 TRBV7-8 . CASSLTTRRQPQHF
TRBJ1-2 TRBV7-9 . CASSNQCPGAMDGYTF
TRBJ1-5 TRBV7-2 . CASSSTYSNQPQHF
TRBJ1-1 TRBV6-1 . CASSTGRNTEAFF
TRBJ1-2 TRBV19 . CASSVSGGYGYTF
TRBJ1-2 TRBV2 . CASSAWGQGTYGYTF
TRBJ1-4 TRBV4-3 . CASSQDRRDDGEKLFF
TRBJ1-1 TRBV27 . CASSWGGNTEAFF
TRBJ2-3 TRBV19 . CASSIGPNTDTQYF